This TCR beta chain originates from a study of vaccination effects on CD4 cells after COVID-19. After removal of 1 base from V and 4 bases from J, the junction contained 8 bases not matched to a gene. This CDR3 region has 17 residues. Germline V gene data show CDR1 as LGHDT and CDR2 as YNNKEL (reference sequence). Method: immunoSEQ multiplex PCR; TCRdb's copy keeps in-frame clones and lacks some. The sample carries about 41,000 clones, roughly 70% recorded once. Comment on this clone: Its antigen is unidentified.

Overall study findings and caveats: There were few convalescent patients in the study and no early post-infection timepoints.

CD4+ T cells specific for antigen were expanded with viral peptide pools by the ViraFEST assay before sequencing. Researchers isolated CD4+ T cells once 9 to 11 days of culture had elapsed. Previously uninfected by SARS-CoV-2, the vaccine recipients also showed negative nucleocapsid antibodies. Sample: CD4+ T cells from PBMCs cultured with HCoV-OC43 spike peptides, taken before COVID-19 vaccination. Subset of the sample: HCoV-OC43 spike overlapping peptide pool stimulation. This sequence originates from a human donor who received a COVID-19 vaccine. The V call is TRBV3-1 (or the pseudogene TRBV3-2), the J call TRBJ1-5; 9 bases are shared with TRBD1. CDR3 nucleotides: TGTGCCAGCAGCCAAGGACGTGACAGGGGGTTAAATCAGCCCCAGCATTTT. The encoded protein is CASSQGRDRGLNQPQHF.